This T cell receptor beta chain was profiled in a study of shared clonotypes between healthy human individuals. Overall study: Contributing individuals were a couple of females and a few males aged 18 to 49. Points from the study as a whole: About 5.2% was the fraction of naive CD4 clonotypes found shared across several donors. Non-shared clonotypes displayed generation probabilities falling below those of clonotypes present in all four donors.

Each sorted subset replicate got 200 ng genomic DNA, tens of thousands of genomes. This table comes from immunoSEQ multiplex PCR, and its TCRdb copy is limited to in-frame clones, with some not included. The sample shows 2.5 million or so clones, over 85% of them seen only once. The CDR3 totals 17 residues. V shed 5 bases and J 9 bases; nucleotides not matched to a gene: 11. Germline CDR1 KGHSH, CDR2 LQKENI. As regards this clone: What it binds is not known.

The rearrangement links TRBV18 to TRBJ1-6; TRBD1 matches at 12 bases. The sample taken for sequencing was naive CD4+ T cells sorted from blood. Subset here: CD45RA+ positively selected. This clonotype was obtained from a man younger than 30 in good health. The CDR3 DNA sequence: TGTGCCAGCTCATCAAGCCGGGACAGGGGGCCGAGTTCACCCCTCCACTTT. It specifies CASSSSRDRGPSSPLHF. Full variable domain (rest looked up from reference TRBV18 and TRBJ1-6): NAGVMQNPRHLVRRRGQEARLRCSPMKGHSHVYWYRQLPEEGLKFMVYLQKENIIDESGMPKERFSAEFPKEGPSILRIQQVVRGDSAAYFCASSSSRDRGPSSPLHFGNGTRLTVT.